This T cell receptor beta chain was documented in a study of response to subunit inactivated influenza vaccine. The V and J ends lost 3 bases and 4 bases respectively, with 12 bases between them. CDR1 and CDR2 (germline): DFQATT, SNEGSKA (reference sequence). This CDR3 region has 13 residues. TCRdb analysed the RT-PCR reads with MiXCR anew, one entry per CDR3 protein. The data hold about 650,000 distinct CDR3 sequences, with 11% to 15% observed a single time. Whole-study results and caveats: The authors suggested that few new T cells are recruited per seasonal influenza vaccination.

This clonotype was counted between two and nine times. Its antigen is unknown. The sample consisted of PBMCs from blood, taken less than 15 days before vaccination. The genes are TRBV20-1 and TRBJ1-2; D is uncertain. The sequence was obtained from a man aged 50-60 years who received an inactivated influenza vaccine. CDR3 DNA sequence: TGCAGTGCTAGCCCTCTGGGAATCTATGGCTACACCTTC. This translates into CSASPLGIYGYTF.